Each of the 26 T cell receptor beta chains below was sequenced from the same sample in a study of T cell responses to AZD1222 COVID-19 vaccine. The method was immunoSEQ multiplex PCR; TCRdb's version includes in-frame clones alone and lacks a portion of them. In the table there are 68,000 or so clones, about four fifths of which are singletons. The starting material was peripheral blood, obtained on day 0 of AZD1222 vaccination. Receptors originate from an adult in good health.

The chain uses TRBV7-3 and TRBJ2-1; D gene uncertain. In germline, CDR1 is SGHTA, CDR2 FQGTGA. The length of the CDR3 is 13 residues. V lost 5 bases and J lost 7, with 12 bases in between. The CDR3 spells CASSLGILNEQFF. The CDR3 region has the DNA TGTGCCAGCAGCCTCGGTATATTAAATGAGCAGTTCTTC.

This chain joins TRBV4-1 and TRBJ2-3; D gene unclear. Germline V CDR1 and CDR2: MGHRA, YSYEKL. The CDR3 covers 14 residues. Trimming removed 0 bases from V and 4 bases from J, with 8 bases in between. CDR3 residues: CASSQEGSPDTQYF. The CDR3 nucleotides are TGCGCCAGCAGCCAAGAGGGAAGCCCAGATACGCAGTATTTT.

The gene calls are TRBV19 and TRBJ2-1, with 12 bases that match TRBD1. This CDR3 is built from 15 residues. Per the germline V gene, CDR1 is LNHDA and CDR2 is SQIVND (reference sequence). V gave up 7 bases and J gave up 7 bases; unmatched junction bases: 8. CDR3 region: CASIPGQGARNEQFF. CDR3 coding DNA: TGTGCCAGTATCCCGGGACAGGGGGCGCGGAATGAGCAGTTCTTC.

This clone is a singleton in its sample. The chain carries TRBV5-1 and TRBJ2-5, with unresolved D. Per germline, CDR1 SGHRS and CDR2 YFSETQ. The CDR3 loop spans 14 amino acids. The V end was cut by 5 bases, the J end by 4 bases, with 15 bases between. CDR3 nucleotide sequence: TGCGCCAGCAGAGTTAGTTGGCCCCCAGAGACCCAGTACTTC. Amino acids: CASRVSWPPETQYF. Drawing the rest from reference TRBV5-1 and TRBJ2-5, the complete variable domain is KAGVTQTPRYLIKTRGQQVTLSCSPISGHRSVSWYQQTPGQGLQFLFEYFSETQRNKGNFPGRFSGRQFSNSRSEMNVSTLELGDSALYLCASRVSWPPETQYFGPGTRLLVL.

The CDR3 DNA sequence: TGCGCCAGCAGTGACAGGAACGGAAACTATGGCTACACCTTC. Translation gives CASSDRNGNYGYTF. The chain couples TRBV10-2 to TRBJ1-2; D gene unclear. The CDR3 is 14 amino acids. CDR1 WSHSY and CDR2 SAAADI come from the germline V gene. V was clipped by 3 bases and J by 2 bases, with 10 bases between them.

CDR3 in amino acids: CGGGPADTQYF. CDR3 bases: TGCGGGGGGGGCCCCGCAGATACGCAGTATTTT. J is TRBJ2-3 and V is TRBV20-1; tentative D call: TRBD2 (7 bases). Germline-derived CDR1 and CDR2 are DFQATT and SNEGSKA (reference sequence). The CDR3 loop spans 11 amino acids.

This clone was picked up a small number of times. The chain is built from TRBV7-2 and TRBJ1-2, with D possibly being TRBD1 (5 bases). V lost 0 bases and J lost 4, with 6 bases in between. Per the germline V gene, CDR1 is SGHTA and CDR2 is FQGNSA. The CDR3 sequence is 13 residues long. In DNA, the CDR3 is TGTGCCAGCAGCTTAGCAGGGGTCTATGGCTACACCTTC. It specifies CASSLAGVYGYTF.

This chain links TRBV5-6 with TRBJ2-3; no reliable D call. The germline gives CDR1 SGHDT, CDR2 YYEEEE. The CDR3 covers 17 residues. Trimming took 0 bases from V and 3 from J, leaving 17 bases between them. CDR3 sequence reads: CASSLGAWQSATDTQYF. CDR3 sequence (DNA): TGTGCCAGCAGCTTGGGAGCATGGCAGAGTGCGACAGATACGCAGTATTTT.

The CDR3 here is CASRRTQSSYNSPLHF. The CDR3 DNA reads TGTGCCAGCAGAAGGACACAAAGCTCCTATAATTCACCCCTCCACTTT. The chain combines TRBV7-2 with TRBJ1-6, with D possibly TRBD1 on 5 matching bases. Trimming took 6 bases from V and 0 from J, leaving 12 bases between them. The CDR3 extends over 16 amino acids. Per germline, CDR1 SGHTA and CDR2 FQGNSA. Full variable domain (rest looked up from reference TRBV7-2 and TRBJ1-6): GAGVSQSPSNKVTEKGKDVELRCDPISGHTALYWYRQSLGQGLEFLIYFQGNSAPDKSGLPSDRFSAERTGGSVSTLTIQRTQQEDSAVYLCASRRTQSSYNSPLHFGNGTRLTVT.

V usage is TRBV5-1 and J usage is TRBJ2-3; D is perhaps TRBD2 (6 bases). Trimming stripped 3 bases from V and 5 bases from J, with 16 bases between. The CDR3 is 15 residues long. The germline gives CDR1 SGHRS, CDR2 YFSETQ. The DNA for the CDR3 is TGCGCCAGCAGCTATGGCGGGGCTTCGAGAGATACGCAGTATTTT. Its protein product is CASSYGGASRDTQYF.

The chain is built from TRBV12-3 or TRBV12-4 and TRBJ1-1; no clear D gene. V lost 4 bases to trimming and J lost 1 base, with 7 bases between them. This CDR3 has 13 amino acids. CDR3 DNA: TGTGCCAGCAGTTATACCGGGAACACTGAAGCTTTCTTT. The encoded protein is CASSYTGNTEAFF.

The genes are TRBV5-6 and TRBJ1-5; D unclear. V was shortened by 0 bases and J by 4 bases, with 8 bases between the two germline ends. Per the germline V gene, CDR1 is SGHDT and CDR2 is YYEEEE. This CDR3 is built from 14 residues. The CDR3 reads CASSLGDGNQPQHF. As DNA, the CDR3 is TGTGCCAGCAGCTTGGGAGATGGAAATCAGCCCCAGCATTTT.

The J gene is TRBJ2-1, the V gene TRBV9; TRBD1 aligns across 7 bases. The CDR3 has 13 amino acids. The V and J ends lost 7 bases and 1 base, in that order; junction bases with no gene match: 2. Germline V gives CDR1 SGDLS, CDR2 YYNGEE. The CDR3 loop reads CASSGGSYNEQFF. In DNA form, the CDR3 reads TGTGCCAGCTCAGGGGGATCCTACAATGAGCAGTTCTTC.

The chain carries TRBV19 and TRBJ1-6; D remains ambiguous. There are 12 residues in the CDR3. CDR1 and CDR2 (germline): LNHDA, SQIVND (reference sequence). Trimming took off 11 bases at V and 0 bases at J, with 5 bases between the two ends. The CDR3 DNA sequence: TGTGCCGCGGCCTCCTATAATTCACCCCTCCACTTT. Amino acid sequence: CAAASYNSPLHF.

The chain uses TRBV7-2 and TRBJ1-3, with D uncertain. CDR3 length: 15 amino acids. Looked up from germline, CDR1 is SGHTA and CDR2 is FQGNSA. V lost 2 bases and J 1 base, leaving 9 bases between the germline ends. The CDR3 DNA is TGTGCCAGCAGCTTAATGGGTGGTTCTGGAAACACCATATATTTT. It yields the protein CASSLMGGSGNTIYF.

The CDR3 loop is CASSQQGSSPLHF. The CDR3 coding sequence is TGTGCCAGCAGCCAACAGGGGAGCTCACCCCTCCACTTT. V and J are TRBV6-5 and TRBJ1-6, with 7 bases lining up with TRBD1. Germline assignment: CDR1 MNHEY and CDR2 SVGAGI. The V segment lost 6 bases and the J segment 10 bases; nucleotides outside the gene matches: 6. The CDR3 loop spans 13 amino acids.

This chain joins TRBV28 and TRBJ2-7, with D uncertain. CDR3 size: 15 residues. The germline V and J ends were trimmed by 3 bases and 2 bases, with 14 bases remaining between them. Looked up from germline, CDR1 is MDHEN and CDR2 is SYDVKM. As DNA, the CDR3 is TGTGCCAGCAGTTTTAGTAGGACCATACCCTACGAGCAGTACTTC. This gives the protein CASSFSRTIPYEQYF. Filled out from reference TRBV28 and TRBJ2-7, the complete variable domain reads DVKVTQSSRYLVKRTGEKVFLECVQDMDHENMFWYRQDPGLGLRLIYFSYDVKMKEKGDIPEGYSVSREKKERFSLILESASTNQTSMYLCASSFSRTIPYEQYFGPGTRLTVT.

The V call is TRBV4-1, the J call TRBJ1-5; D not certain. Germline-derived CDR1 and CDR2 are MGHRA and YSYEKL. V shed 0 bases and J shed 5 bases, with 11 bases lying between them. This CDR3 spans 15 amino acids. The CDR3 region is CASSQEGGPYQPQHF. Written as DNA, the CDR3 is TGCGCCAGCAGCCAAGAGGGTGGCCCGTATCAGCCCCAGCATTTT.

This chain joins TRBV10-3 and TRBJ1-6; weak D call: TRBD1 (6 bases). V was cut by 4 bases and J by 3 bases, with 10 bases left in between. CDR1 and CDR2 (germline): ENHRY, SYGVKD. The CDR3 is 15 amino acids. The CDR3 region has the DNA TGTGCCATCAGTGGAGAGGGACACTATAATTCACCCCTCCACTTT. Translated: CAISGEGHYNSPLHF.

The CDR3 loop reads CASSLAGRQANYGYTF. The CDR3 bases are TGTGCCAGCAGCTTAGCGGGACGGCAAGCCAACTATGGCTACACCTTC. The chain combines TRBV7-9 with TRBJ1-2; tentative D call: TRBD1 (5 bases). Trimming removed 0 bases from V and 2 bases from J, with 13 bases in between. Germline assignment: CDR1 SEHNR and CDR2 FQNEAQ (reference sequence). The CDR3 loop spans 16 amino acids.

The chain carries TRBV7-9 and TRBJ1-2; D uncertain. V was cut by 1 base and J by 0 bases, with 9 bases left in between. The germline gives CDR1 SEHNR, CDR2 FQNEAQ (reference sequence). This CDR3 is 15 amino acids long. The CDR3 bases are TGTGCCAGCAGCTTAGGGTCTGAACCTAACTATGGCTACACCTTC. As protein: CASSLGSEPNYGYTF.

The chain recombines TRBV21-1 with TRBJ1-5; TRBD1 was called by the table and not checked on the DNA. TRBV21-1 is assigned pseudogene status. The CDR3 has 20 residues. This CDR3 reads CASSKALGTGGGWSNQPQHF. For the CDR3, the DNA is TGTGCCAGCAGCAAAGCGTTAGGGACAGGGGGCGGGTGGAGCAATCAGCCCCAGCATTTT.

The chain couples TRBV10-1 to TRBJ2-7; maybe TRBD1 (6 bases). Looked up from germline, CDR1 is WNHNN and CDR2 is SYGVQD (reference sequence). The V and J ends lost 0 bases and 8 bases respectively, with 11 bases between them. The CDR3 loop spans 13 amino acids. CDR3 protein: CASSESKQGKQYF. CDR3 DNA: TGCGCCAGCAGTGAGTCCAAACAGGGCAAGCAGTACTTC.

This chain connects TRBV28 to TRBJ2-7, with D possibly called TRBD1 or TRBD2 (5 bases each). CDR1 and CDR2 (germline): MDHEN, SYDVKM. Between the trimmed V and J ends, which lost 2 bases and 2 bases, there was a span of 10 bases. This CDR3 has 14 residues. The DNA of the CDR3 is TGTGCCAGCAGTTTAGCCGGGACCGCCTACGAGCAGTACTTC. Amino acids: CASSLAGTAYEQYF. Drawing the rest from reference TRBV28 and TRBJ2-7, the complete variable domain is DVKVTQSSRYLVKRTGEKVFLECVQDMDHENMFWYRQDPGLGLRLIYFSYDVKMKEKGDIPEGYSVSREKKERFSLILESASTNQTSMYLCASSLAGTAYEQYFGPGTRLTVT.

V gene TRBV6-5 combines with J gene TRBJ2-7, with D maybe TRBD2 (5 bases). V was trimmed by 6 bases and J by 3 bases, leaving 12 bases between them. CDR3 length: 13 residues. In germline, CDR1 is MNHEY, CDR2 SVGAGI. The CDR3 reads CASRRAEVYEQYF. Written as DNA, the CDR3 is TGTGCCAGCAGGCGGGCGGAGGTCTACGAGCAGTACTTC.

The gene calls are TRBV7-3 and TRBJ2-5; 9 bases line up with TRBD1. With 5 bases clipped from V and 13 bases from J, the junction kept 11 bases outside the gene matches. The CDR3 has 13 residues. The germline gives CDR1 SGHTA, CDR2 FQGTGA. CDR3 DNA sequence: TGTGCCAGCAGCCTAGGGGGGACAGGGAACCTGTACTTC. Encoded protein: CASSLGGTGNLYF. The full variable domain, rest sourced from reference TRBV7-3 and TRBJ2-5, is GAGVSQTPSNKVTEKGKYVELRCDPISGHTALYWYRQSLGQGPEFLIYFQGTGAADDSGLPNDRFFAVRPEGSVSTLKIQRTERGDSAVYLCASSLGGTGNLYFGPGTRLLVL.